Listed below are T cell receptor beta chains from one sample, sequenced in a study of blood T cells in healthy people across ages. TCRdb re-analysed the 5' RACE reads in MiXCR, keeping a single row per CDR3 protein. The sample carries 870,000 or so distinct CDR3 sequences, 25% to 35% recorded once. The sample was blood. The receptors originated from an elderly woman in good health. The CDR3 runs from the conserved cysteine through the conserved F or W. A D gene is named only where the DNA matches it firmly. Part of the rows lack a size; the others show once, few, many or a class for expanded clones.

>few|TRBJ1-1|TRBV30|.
TGTGCCTGGAGTGTACGAGGGGGAGGGAACACTGAAGCTTTCTTT
CAWSVRGGGNTEAFF
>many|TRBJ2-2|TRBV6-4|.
TGTGCCAGCAGTGACTCGACCGGGGAGCTGTTTTTT
CASSDSTGELFF
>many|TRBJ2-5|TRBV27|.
TGTGCCAGCAGTCTGAATGCCGGACGCAGTGAGACCCAGTACTTC
CASSLNAGRSETQYF
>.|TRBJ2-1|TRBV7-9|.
TGTGCCAGCAGCTTAGAGGGGCGAACGAATAATGAGCAGTTCTTC
CASSLEGRTNNEQFF
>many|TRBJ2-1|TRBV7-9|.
TGTGCCAGCAGCTTCTTTCTAGGGTATTCCTACAATGAGCAGTTCTTC
CASSFFLGYSYNEQFF
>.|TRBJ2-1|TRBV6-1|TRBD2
TGTGCCAGCAGCGAGAGAGCGGGGGGCTCCTACAATGAGCAGTTCTTC
CASSERAGGSYNEQFF
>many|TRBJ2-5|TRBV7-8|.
TGTGCCAGCAGCTTTATGAGGGATCGGGAGACCCAGTACTTC
CASSFMRDRETQYF
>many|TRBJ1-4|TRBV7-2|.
TGTGCCAGCAGCTTCTCATTCGGACCTTTCGAAAAACTGTTTTTT
CASSFSFGPFEKLFF
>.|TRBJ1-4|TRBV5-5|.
TGTGCCAGCAGCCCGACCCCCCAAAGGAATGAAAAACTGTTTTTT
CASSPTPQRNEKLFF
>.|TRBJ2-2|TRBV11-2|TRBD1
TGTGCCAGCAGCTTAGATTGGGACAGGGGGCCATCCGCCGGGGAGCTGTTTTTT
CASSLDWDRGPSAGELFF
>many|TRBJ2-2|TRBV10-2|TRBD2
TGCGCCAGCAGTGGGACTAGCGGGGGGGCTATCGGGGAGCTGTTTTTT
CASSGTSGGAIGELFF
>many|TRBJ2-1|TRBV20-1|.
TGCAGTGCTAGAGGAGAAGTTCCCAATGAGCAGTTCTTC
CSARGEVPNEQFF
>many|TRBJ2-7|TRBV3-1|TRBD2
TGTGCCAGCAGCCAATCCCGTTCCGAGCGGGGCGCTTACGAGCAGTACTTC
CASSQSRSERGAYEQYF
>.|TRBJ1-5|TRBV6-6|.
TGTGCCAGCAGTTACTCGAGCGCAGGGACTAATCAGCCCCAGCATTTT
CASSYSSAGTNQPQHF
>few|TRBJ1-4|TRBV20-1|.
TGCAGTGCTAGACAGTCTAATGAAAAACTGTTTTTT
CSARQSNEKLFF
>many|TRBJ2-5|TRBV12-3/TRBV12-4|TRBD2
TGTGCCAGCAGTCTCCTTAGCGGGGGAGGGGAGACCCAGTACTTC
CASSLLSGGGETQYF